The 7 T cell receptor beta chains below come from one sample, sequenced in a study of STAT5B mutations in CD4+ large granular lymphocyte leukemia. Clones were read by immunoSEQ multiplex PCR, and TCRdb kept only the in-frame ones, dropping some. The repertoire includes roughly 25,000 clones, about 80% of them detected once, and 8.5% to 10% sits in the top ten. Material for sequencing was CD4+ T cells from blood buffy coats. The receptor source for this set is a human donor in good health.

Sample share makes this clone medium-sized. The chain joins TRBV10-3 to TRBJ2-5; no definite D call. CDR3 length: 13 amino acids. V was pared by 4 bases and J by 1 base, with 7 bases between. The germline gives CDR1 ENHRY, CDR2 SYGVKD. CDR3 sequence (DNA): TGTGCCATCAGTGCAGGAGCCCAAGAGACCCAGTACTTC. Amino acid sequence: CAISAGAQETQYF.

The chain joins TRBV19 to TRBJ2-6; a possible D gene is TRBD2 (6 bases). Germline V lookup: CDR1 LNHDA, CDR2 SQIVND (reference sequence). Trimming took off 2 bases at V and 5 bases at J, with 10 bases between the two ends. This CDR3 is 15 amino acids long. The CDR3 here is CASSIRRDWANVLTF. DNA of the CDR3: TGTGCCAGTAGTATACGACGGGACTGGGCCAACGTCCTGACTTTC.

The chain has TRBV29-1 and TRBJ1-1; weak D call: TRBD1 (5 bases). Germline loops: CDR1 SQVTM, CDR2 ANQGSEA. This CDR3 has 12 amino acids. V was trimmed by 8 bases and J by 1 base, leaving 11 bases between them. For the CDR3, the DNA is TGCAGCTCAGGGAGGCAGAACACTGAAGCTTTCTTT. Its translation: CSSGRQNTEAFF. Full variable domain (rest looked up from reference TRBV29-1 and TRBJ1-1): SAVISQKPSRDICQRGTSLTIQCQVDSQVTMMFWYRQQPGQSLTLIATANQGSEATYESGFVIDKFPISRPNLTFSTLTVSNMSPEDSSIYLCSSGRQNTEAFFGQGTRLTVV.

This sequence joins TRBV4-1 and TRBJ2-2; D is perhaps TRBD1 (6 bases). The CDR3 loop spans 15 amino acids. The V gene's germline CDR1 is MGHRA and CDR2 YSYEKL. Between the trimmed V and J ends, which lost 2 bases and 0 bases, there was a span of 7 bases. The CDR3, as DNA: TGCGCCAGCAGCCAAAGGACAGCGAACACCGGGGAGCTGTTTTTT. This codes for CASSQRTANTGELFF.

This clone was observed a handful of times. The chain has TRBV2 and TRBJ2-7, with D perhaps TRBD2 (6 bases). The CDR3 has 13 amino acids. Trimming removed 8 bases at V and 4 bases at J, with 15 bases between. CDR1 is SNHLY, CDR2 FYNNEI, per germline. This CDR3 is CASVVGSGYEQYF. CDR3 sequence (DNA): TGTGCCAGCGTGGTCGGGAGTGGGTACGAGCAGTACTTC.

The count of this clone is one. CDR3 nucleotides: TGTGCCAGCAGAGTTTCAGGGGTTGAAAAACTGTTTTTT. Residues: CASRVSGVEKLFF. This rearrangement joins TRBV6-5 to TRBJ1-4, with a possible D match to TRBD1 (6 bases). Germline values: CDR1 MNHEY, CDR2 SVGAGI. The V gene lost 6 bases and the J gene lost 7 bases, with 12 bases spanning the gap. The CDR3 sequence is 13 residues long.

The chain combines TRBV7-3 with TRBJ2-3; D possibly uses TRBD1 or TRBD2 (5 bases each). Germline CDR1 reads SGHTA; CDR2 reads FQGTGA. The ends were cut back, 4 bases at V and 2 bases at J, with 10 bases in the middle. The CDR3 is 14 residues long. As DNA, the CDR3 is TGTGCCAGCAGCTCCGGAGGACACACAGATACGCAGTATTTT. As protein: CASSSGGHTDTQYF.